The 16 T cell receptor beta chains reported below all come from one sample, sequenced in a study of T-cell memory formation after mild COVID-19. From the 5' RACE reads, TCRdb called clonotypes with MiXCR, one entry per CDR3 protein. The repertoire holds about 410,000 distinct CDR3 sequences, with about 25% as singletons. Sequenced material: PBMCs or a T cell subset sorted from them (not recorded which). The receptors come from an adult woman who had mild COVID-19 (a few samples of this study predate the infection). Cell type and time point are not known.

This clonotype has just a few counts. The V and J genes are TRBV6-5 and TRBJ2-5, with 7 bases fitting TRBD2. This CDR3 is 14 amino acids long. The germline gives CDR1 MNHEY, CDR2 SVGAGI. J was trimmed by 2 bases and V by 0 bases; bases with no gene match: 0. The CDR3 coding sequence is TGTGCCAGCAGTTACTCGCGGGAGCAAGAGACCCAGTACTTC. As protein: CASSYSREQETQYF.

J is TRBJ1-5 and V is TRBV20-1; D is perhaps TRBD1 (6 bases). The CDR3 extends over 15 amino acids. The ends were cut back, 6 bases at V and 3 bases at J, with 18 bases in the middle. Germline assignment: CDR1 DFQATT and CDR2 SNEGSKA (reference sequence). The CDR3 DNA follows: TGCAGTGCCCGCCCCGACAGGTCCCTCAATCAGCCCCAGCATTTT. Protein: CSARPDRSLNQPQHF.

This clonotype was seen a handful of times. The CDR3 here is CASSQGWGGQNNSPLHF. For the CDR3, the DNA is TGCGCCAGCAGCCAAGGGTGGGGGGGTCAAAATAATTCACCCCTCCACTTT. V gene TRBV4-1 combines with J gene TRBJ1-6; tentatively, D is TRBD1 (5 bases). The germline V gene encodes CDR1 MGHRA and CDR2 YSYEKL. This CDR3 region has 17 residues. Trimming shortened V by 1 base and J by 5 bases, and 15 bases separated the two germline ends.

The chain carries TRBV7-2 and TRBJ2-7; 12 nucleotides agree with TRBD1. The CDR3 loop spans 16 amino acids. V lost 7 bases to trimming and J lost 6 bases; unmatched junction nucleotides: 13. CDR1 is SGHTA, CDR2 FQGNSA, per germline. In nucleotides, the CDR3 is TGTGCCAGCATGCAGGGCCGGGACAGGGGGCCGGTCGAGCAGTACTTC. It specifies CASMQGRDRGPVEQYF. Variable domain in full (rest from reference TRBV7-2 and TRBJ2-7): GAGVSQSPSNKVTEKGKDVELRCDPISGHTALYWYRQSLGQGLEFLIYFQGNSAPDKSGLPSDRFSAERTGGSVSTLTIQRTQQEDSAVYLCASMQGRDRGPVEQYFGPGTRLTVT.

This clonotype was seen a handful of times. This chain uses TRBV2 with TRBJ2-5; unclear D gene. The CDR3 loop spans 13 amino acids. V dropped 7 bases and J dropped 1 base, with 10 bases sitting between them. Germline-derived CDR1 and CDR2 are SNHLY and FYNNEI. The CDR3, as DNA: TGTGCCAGCAAGCTGAAATGCCAAGAGACCCAGTACTTC. This gives the protein CASKLKCQETQYF.

The chain employs TRBV30 and TRBJ2-5; TRBD1 aligns across 9 bases. Germline lookup yields CDR1 GTSNPN and CDR2 SVGIG (reference sequence). This CDR3 is built from 15 residues. Losses at the gene ends were 0 bases for V and 5 bases for J; bases not matched to a gene: 7. The CDR3: CAWSVTGGLPETQYF. The CDR3 DNA follows: TGTGCCTGGAGTGTAACAGGGGGCCTCCCGGAGACCCAGTACTTC.

The V call is TRBV7-2, the J call TRBJ2-7, with D perhaps TRBD2 (5 bases). Germline V lookup: CDR1 SGHTA, CDR2 FQGNSA. Trimming left V 0 bases short and J 0 bases short, with 12 bases between. This CDR3 spans 16 amino acids. CDR3 in DNA: TGTGCCAGCAGCTTAGCTAGACTAAAGAACTCCTACGAGCAGTACTTC. It translates to CASSLARLKNSYEQYF.

The J gene is TRBJ1-1, the V gene TRBV29-1; D is possibly TRBD1 (5 bases). Germline V CDR1 and CDR2: SQVTM, ANQGSEA. The CDR3 has 12 amino acids. The CDR3 coding sequence is TGCAGTGAACGGACCGCCCTCAAGGGGGCTTTCTTT. Translated, it gives CSERTALKGAFF.

The V call is TRBV9, the J call TRBJ2-5, with 8 bases identical to TRBD2. The V segment lost 3 bases and the J segment 2 bases; nucleotides outside the gene matches: 3. This CDR3 is 14 amino acids long. Germline CDR1 reads SGDLS; CDR2 reads YYNGEE. Here the CDR3 reads CASSATSAQETQYF. CDR3 DNA: TGTGCCAGCAGCGCGACTAGCGCACAAGAGACCCAGTACTTC.

This clonotype was found many times. The chain uses TRBV6-5 and TRBJ1-5; D possibly corresponds to TRBD1 (5 bases). Germline V CDR1 and CDR2: MNHEY, SVGAGI. Trimming stripped 5 bases from V and 9 bases from J, with 14 bases between. The CDR3 runs to 13 residues. For the CDR3, the DNA is TGTGCCAGCAGTGAACAGGTTCGGCGGCCCCAGCATTTT. This translates into CASSEQVRRPQHF.

This sequence joins TRBV24-1 and TRBJ1-1; D might be TRBD1 (6 bases). The CDR3 extends over 16 amino acids. Between the trimmed V and J ends, which lost 4 bases and 1 base, there was a span of 15 bases. Germline CDR1 KGHDR, CDR2 SFDVKD. CDR3 DNA: TGTGCCACCAGTGACCGAACGGGGGGGCAGAACACTGAAGCTTTCTTT. This encodes CATSDRTGGQNTEAFF.

This clonotype appeared once. The chain uses TRBV7-6 and TRBJ2-3, with no clear D. The CDR3 sequence is 14 residues long. Trimming stripped 2 bases from V and 0 bases from J, with 6 bases between. Germline V gene lookup returns CDR1 SGHVS and CDR2 FNYEAQ. CDR3 nucleotide sequence: TGTGCCAGCAGCTTACGGGTCAGCACAGATACGCAGTATTTT. Translating it yields CASSLRVSTDTQYF.

This clonotype was observed a few times. The chain joins TRBV10-3 to TRBJ2-5, with D perhaps given as TRBD1 or TRBD2 (5 bases each). Germline values: CDR1 ENHRY, CDR2 SYGVKD. The CDR3 contains 17 residues. V was clipped by 6 bases and J by 5 bases, with 25 bases between them. For the CDR3, the DNA is TGTGCCATCAGCCCTACTGGGGGACCCACCCAGGAGGAGACCCAGTACTTC. This encodes CAISPTGGPTQEETQYF.

There are a few counts of this clonotype. This rearrangement joins TRBV10-3 to TRBJ2-7, with D perhaps matching TRBD1 (5 bases). Germline assignment: CDR1 ENHRY and CDR2 SYGVKD. The CDR3 runs to 15 residues. Trimming cost V 4 bases and J 3 bases, with 16 bases left between them. CDR3 sequence: CAISVQGQGNYEQYF. The CDR3 coding sequence is TGTGCCATCAGTGTTCAAGGGCAGGGTAACTACGAGCAGTACTTC.

This clonotype was counted many times. The chain links TRBV4-1 to TRBJ2-7; D remains ambiguous. Looked up from germline, CDR1 is MGHRA and CDR2 is YSYEKL. The CDR3 has 13 residues. V lost 0 bases and J 0 bases, leaving 3 bases between the germline ends. CDR3 amino acids: CASSQEYSYEQYF. DNA of the CDR3: TGCGCCAGCAGCCAAGAGTACTCCTACGAGCAGTACTTC.

This clonotype turned up a few times. The genes are TRBV4-3 and TRBJ2-1; the match to TRBD2 covers 8 bases. CDR3 size: 16 residues. V gave up 4 bases and J gave up 4 bases; unmatched junction bases: 9. The V gene's germline CDR1 is LGHNA and CDR2 YSLEER. The CDR3 region is CASSRLLADKYNEQFF. CDR3 DNA sequence: TGCGCCAGCAGCCGACTACTAGCGGATAAATACAATGAGCAGTTCTTC.